The 30 T cell receptor beta chains below come from one sample, sequenced in a study of T-cell reconstitution after alpha-beta-depleted transplantation in children. Unique molecular identifiers were built into the TCRbeta library. MiXCR, applied by TCRdb to the PCR reads, yields one record per CDR3 protein. The sample lists approximately 390,000 distinct CDR3 sequences; roughly a tenth were seen once. The source was PBMCs from the stem cell graft donor, collected from the stem cell graft. These TCRs come from a human donor who donated a stem cell graft to a child with acute myeloid leukemia.

This clonotype was counted at least ten times. This sequence joins TRBV6-1 and TRBJ1-5, with D unclear. This CDR3 is built from 11 residues. Germline V gene data show CDR1 as MNHNS and CDR2 as SASEGT. The V gene lost 2 bases and the J gene lost 7 bases, with 3 bases spanning the gap. The CDR3 is CASSENQPQHF. The CDR3 bases are TGTGCCAGCAGTGAAAACCAGCCCCAGCATTTT.

V and J are TRBV29-1 and TRBJ2-1; no definite D call. CDR1 is SQVTM and CDR2 is ANQGSEA in the germline V gene. The CDR3 covers 11 residues. Trimming pared 2 bases from V and 8 bases from J, leaving 7 bases between. The CDR3 region is CSVERLDEQFF. Here the CDR3 DNA reads TGCAGCGTTGAACGTTTGGATGAGCAGTTCTTC.

The V and J genes are TRBV5-4 and TRBJ2-7; D gene ambiguous. Trimming removed 4 bases at V and 0 bases at J, with 8 bases between. The CDR3 is made up of 13 amino acids. Germline CDR1 reads SGHNT; CDR2 reads YYREEE (reference sequence). The CDR3 protein is CASSTGPSYEQYF. The CDR3 DNA reads TGTGCCAGCAGCACCGGACCCTCCTACGAGCAGTACTTC. Using reference TRBV5-4 and TRBJ2-7 for the parts outside the CDR3, the full variable domain is ETGVTQSPTHLIKTRGQQVTLRCSSQSGHNTVSWYQQALGQGPQFIFQYYREEENGRGNFPPRFSGLQFPNYSSELNVNALELDDSALYLCASSTGPSYEQYFGPGTRLTVT.

CDR3 sequence: CASRRDRQYEQYF. The CDR3 nucleotides read TGTGCCAGCAGACGGGACAGACAATACGAGCAGTACTTC. The chain recombines TRBV2 with TRBJ2-7; 7 positions agree with TRBD1. This CDR3 is built from 13 residues. CDR1 and CDR2 (germline): SNHLY, FYNNEI. Losses at the gene ends were 6 bases for V and 4 bases for J; bases not matched to a gene: 6.

CDR3 sequence reads: CASRTGFYANEQFF. The CDR3 nucleotides are TGTGCCAGCCGGACAGGGTTTTATGCCAATGAGCAGTTCTTC. The chain is built from TRBV5-8 and TRBJ2-1; 8 bases fit TRBD1. This CDR3 has 14 residues. V lost 7 bases and J lost 6; bases outside the gene matches: 9. Germline CDR1 reads SGHTS; CDR2 reads YDEGEE.

The gene calls are TRBV5-4 and TRBJ1-1, with 12 bases lining up with TRBD1. The V and J ends lost 4 bases and 2 bases, in that order; junction bases with no gene match: 3. Per the germline V gene, CDR1 is SGHNT and CDR2 is YYREEE (reference sequence). The CDR3 is 15 amino acids. The DNA for the CDR3 is TGTGCCAGCAGCCAAGGGACAGGGGGCAACACTGAAGCTTTCTTT. It translates to CASSQGTGGNTEAFF.

This clonotype was seen repeatedly, ten times or more. V and J are TRBV15 and TRBJ2-7; D is unresolved. The V gene's germline CDR1 is LNHNV and CDR2 YYDKDF (reference sequence). The CDR3 spans 14 residues. Trimming pared 0 bases from V and 0 bases from J, leaving 6 bases between. CDR3 DNA: TGTGCCACCAGCAGAGACGGAAGCTCCTACGAGCAGTACTTC. This gives the protein CATSRDGSSYEQYF. The full variable domain, rest sourced from reference TRBV15 and TRBJ2-7, is DAMVIQNPRYQVTQFGKPVTLSCSQTLNHNVMYWYQQKSSQAPKLLFHYYDKDFNNEADTPDNFQSRRPNTSFCFLDIRSPGLGDTAMYLCATSRDGSSYEQYFGPGTRLTVT.

This clonotype was picked up a small number of times. The chain employs TRBV18 and TRBJ2-5; D uncertain. This CDR3 is 13 amino acids long. Trimming cost V 2 bases and J 4 bases, with 8 bases left between them. Per the germline V gene, CDR1 is KGHSH and CDR2 is LQKENI. The CDR3 nucleotides are TGTGCCAGCTCACCATACATTTCAGAGACCCAGTACTTC. It codes for CASSPYISETQYF.

The table lists this clonotype with a few counts. The chain links TRBV6-1 to TRBJ1-4; 7 nucleotides match TRBD1. Per the germline V gene, CDR1 is MNHNS and CDR2 is SASEGT. This CDR3 is built from 16 residues. Trimming at V came to 4 bases and at J to 7 bases, leaving 12 bases not matched to a gene. CDR3 region: CASSARQGQRGEKLFF. The CDR3 region has the DNA TGTGCCAGCAGTGCACGGCAGGGACAGAGGGGTGAAAAACTGTTTTTT.

About this clonotype: The junction departs from germline at one end; a sequencing error may be responsible. J is TRBJ2-3 and V is TRBV5-1, with D perhaps assigned TRBD1 or TRBD2 (5 bases each). Germline CDR1 reads SGHRS; CDR2 reads YFSETQ. The CDR3 sequence is 14 residues long. The CDR3 nucleotides read TGCACCAGCAGCTTGGGACGGACCACAGATACGCAGTATTTT. Its protein product is CTSSLGRTTDTQYF.

This clonotype was seen ten or more times. The DNA for the CDR3 is TGCGCCAGCAGCCCGGGACAGGGGGATCGCTGGCAGTACGTC. Amino acid sequence: CASSPGQGDRWQYV. V and J are TRBV5-1 and TRBJ2-7; TRBD1 matches 11 bases. Germline CDR1 is SGHRS and CDR2 is YFSETQ. The CDR3 consists of 14 residues. V gave up 4 bases and J gave up 9 bases; unmatched junction bases: 9.

This clonotype was observed a handful of times. The V and J genes are TRBV29-1 and TRBJ1-4, with a possible D match to TRBD1 (5 bases). This CDR3 contains 16 residues. Germline CDR1 reads SQVTM; CDR2 reads ANQGSEA. V was cut by 0 bases and J by 5 bases, with 16 bases left in between. The DNA for the CDR3 is TGCAGCGTTGAAGACCCCACACAGGAGTTGAATGAAAAACTGTTTTTT. This encodes CSVEDPTQELNEKLFF.

The CDR3 is CASSPNRPFSGNTIYF. The CDR3 DNA sequence: TGTGCCAGCAGCCCGAACAGACCTTTCTCTGGAAACACCATATATTTT. The chain uses TRBV9 and TRBJ1-3; D is ambiguous. The CDR3 is 16 amino acids. V dropped 4 bases and J dropped 0 bases, with 14 bases sitting between them. Germline values: CDR1 SGDLS, CDR2 YYNGEE.

This clonotype was counted at least ten times. The chain uses TRBV6-5 and TRBJ2-7, with 8 bases aligning to TRBD2. The V gene's germline CDR1 is MNHEY and CDR2 SVGAGI. With V trimmed by 7 bases and J by 1 base, 6 bases remained unmatched. The CDR3 has 14 amino acids. The CDR3 loop reads CASKQTSASYEQYF. The CDR3, as DNA: TGTGCCAGCAAACAGACTAGCGCTTCCTACGAGCAGTACTTC.

This clonotype was counted only a few times. The rearrangement joins TRBV5-1 to TRBJ2-1; 15 bases align to TRBD2. The CDR3 totals 18 residues. From germline, CDR1 is SGHRS and CDR2 YFSETQ. The V and J ends lost 4 bases and 0 bases, in that order; junction bases with no gene match: 5. This CDR3 reads CASSPGLAGGSSYNEQFF. The DNA for the CDR3 is TGCGCCAGCAGCCCCGGACTAGCGGGAGGGAGCTCCTACAATGAGCAGTTCTTC. Drawing the rest from reference TRBV5-1 and TRBJ2-1, the complete variable domain is KAGVTQTPRYLIKTRGQQVTLSCSPISGHRSVSWYQQTPGQGLQFLFEYFSETQRNKGNFPGRFSGRQFSNSRSEMNVSTLELGDSALYLCASSPGLAGGSSYNEQFFGPGTRLTVL.

This clonotype came up many times. The rearrangement uses TRBV10-3 and TRBJ2-7, with 11 bases fitting TRBD1. The CDR3 totals 16 residues. Trimming took 0 bases from V and 7 from J; bases not matched to a gene: 8. Germline CDR1 and CDR2: ENHRY and SYGVKD. The CDR3 is CAISESPDRGREEQYV. The CDR3 coding sequence is TGTGCCATCAGTGAGTCCCCGGACAGGGGGCGAGAAGAGCAGTACGTC.

CDR3 sequence reads: CASSPGALRSADTQYF. Written as DNA, the CDR3 is TGCGCCAGCAGCCCCGGGGCCCTCCGATCGGCAGATACGCAGTATTTT. This sequence joins TRBV5-1 and TRBJ2-3; either TRBD1 or TRBD2 may fit D (5 bases each). Germline lookup yields CDR1 SGHRS and CDR2 YFSETQ. This CDR3 comprises 16 residues. Trimming stripped 4 bases from V and 4 bases from J, with 19 bases between.

The V and J genes are TRBV30 and TRBJ1-5, with 9 nucleotides matching TRBD1. CDR3 length equals 15 residues. V trimming: 1 base; J trimming: 8 bases; junction bases outside the gene matches: 9. Germline lookup yields CDR1 GTSNPN and CDR2 SVGIG (reference sequence). The CDR3 region is CAWSEARQGGEPQHF. The CDR3 coding sequence is TGTGCCTGGAGTGAAGCAAGACAGGGGGGCGAGCCCCAGCATTTT.

CDR3 bases: TGCAGCGTTGAAGAGTCGGGAGACGCTACTAACTATGGCTACACCTTC. Protein product: CSVEESGDATNYGYTF. The chain has TRBV29-1 and TRBJ1-2, with D unclear. Germline CDR1 and CDR2: SQVTM and ANQGSEA. CDR3 length equals 16 residues. V lost 0 bases, J lost 0 bases, and 14 bases lay in between.

This rearrangement joins TRBV18 to TRBJ2-7, with 7 positions matching TRBD2. J lost 2 bases, V lost 4 bases, and 5 bases had no gene match. This CDR3 region has 14 residues. The V gene's germline CDR1 is KGHSH and CDR2 LQKENI. The CDR3 DNA reads TGTGCCAGCTCACGGGCTAGCGGACCCTACGAGCAGTACTTC. It yields the protein CASSRASGPYEQYF.

V and J are TRBV6-5 and TRBJ2-3, with a weak D call TRBD2 (5 bases). Germline V lookup: CDR1 MNHEY, CDR2 SVGAGI. The V and J ends lost 0 bases and 7 bases respectively, with 8 bases between them. The CDR3 runs 13 residues. CDR3 region: CASSYSGEHTQYF. CDR3 DNA sequence: TGTGCCAGCAGTTACTCCGGGGAACATACGCAGTATTTT.

This clonotype was seen repeatedly, ten times or more. The gene calls are TRBV7-9 and TRBJ1-4; weak D call: TRBD1 (5 bases). Trimming shortened V by 2 bases and J by 8 bases, and 15 bases separated the two germline ends. This CDR3 has 15 amino acids. Germline V gene sequence: CDR1 SEHNR, CDR2 FQNEAQ (reference sequence). The CDR3 DNA reads as TGTGCCAGCAGCTTATCAGGGTCGGTTGGAGAAAAACTGTTTTTT. Translation gives CASSLSGSVGEKLFF.

The chain is built from TRBV11-2 and TRBJ2-1, with TRBD1 matching over 11 bases. The CDR3 sequence is 15 residues long. The junction had 5 bases not matched to a gene; V was cut back by 3 bases and J by 7 bases. Germline V CDR1 and CDR2: SGHAT, FQNNGV. CDR3 DNA sequence: TGTGCCAGCAGCTTCTGGGACAGGGGGAAGAATGAGCAGTTCTTC. It codes for CASSFWDRGKNEQFF.

This clonotype was seen at least ten times. The chain is built from TRBV20-1 and TRBJ2-3; TRBD2 matches at 9 bases. With 1 base clipped from V and 2 bases from J, the junction kept 13 bases outside the gene matches. Germline loops: CDR1 DFQATT, CDR2 SNEGSKA (reference sequence). The CDR3 loop spans 18 amino acids. CDR3 DNA: TGCAGTGCTAGAGCCCTTGCCTCCCTAGCGGGGTACACAGATACGCAGTATTTT. Amino acids: CSARALASLAGYTDTQYF.

This clonotype showed up many times. This chain uses TRBV5-1 with TRBJ1-1; TRBD1 is a possible D gene (5 bases). V lost 4 bases to trimming and J lost 3 bases, with 13 bases between them. There are 14 residues in the CDR3. Germline V gene sequence: CDR1 SGHRS, CDR2 YFSETQ. DNA for the CDR3: TGCGCCAGCAGCCCCAGGGCTGTCGACACTGAAGCTTTCTTT. It encodes CASSPRAVDTEAFF.

The chain carries TRBV7-9 and TRBJ2-4, with 8 bases aligning to TRBD2. The CDR3 has 16 amino acids. Per the germline V gene, CDR1 is SEHNR and CDR2 is FQNEAQ (reference sequence). Trimming took 5 bases from V and 1 from J; bases not matched to a gene: 7. The CDR3 loop reads CASSQAGAGAKNIQYF. CDR3 DNA sequence: TGTGCCAGCAGCCAAGCGGGAGCCGGTGCCAAAAACATTCAGTACTTC.

This sequence joins TRBV3-1 and TRBJ2-7, with a possible D match to TRBD2 (5 bases). Looked up from germline, CDR1 is LGHDT and CDR2 is YNNKEL (reference sequence). V shed 8 bases and J shed 3 bases, with 29 bases lying between them. The CDR3 sequence is 18 residues long. In nucleotides, the CDR3 is TGTGCCAGCTGTTTAGCGTTCGGGGTAACGGAAGACCTCTACGAGCAGTACGTC. It yields the protein CASCLAFGVTEDLYEQYV.

Regarding this clonotype: One junction end disagrees with the germline gene, perhaps due to a read error. V usage is TRBV5-1 and J usage is TRBJ2-1, with 9 bases lining up with TRBD1. This CDR3 spans 14 amino acids. CDR1 is SGHRS and CDR2 is YFSETQ in the germline V gene. CDR3 bases: TGCGCCATCAGCTTGGGACAGGGTCACGATGAGCAGTTCTTC. This sequence encodes CAISLGQGHDEQFF. The whole variable domain, filled in from reference TRBV5-1 and TRBJ2-1, reads KAGVTQTPRYLIKTRGQQVTLSCSPISGHRSVSWYQQTPGQGLQFLFEYFSETQRNKGNFPGRFSGRQFSNSRSEMNVSTLELGDSALYLCAISLGQGHDEQFFGPGTRLTVL.

This clonotype was seen just once. The V gene is TRBV9, the J gene TRBJ2-2; maybe TRBD2 (6 bases). The CDR3 is 16 amino acids. The V end was cut by 1 base, the J end by 6 bases, with 16 bases between. Germline CDR1 is SGDLS and CDR2 is YYNGEE. The CDR3 nucleotides read TGTGCCAGCAGCGTATCGGAAGGGACTTACGCCGGGGAGCTGTTTTTT. The encoded protein is CASSVSEGTYAGELFF.

In regard to this clonotype: Just one base apart from a much larger clone, this may be a read error. This chain connects TRBV6-6 to TRBJ2-4; 7 bases match TRBD1. Germline CDR1 reads MNHNY; CDR2 reads SVGAGI (reference sequence). V trimming: 4 bases; J trimming: 12 bases; junction bases outside the gene matches: 9. The CDR3 sequence is 13 residues long. In DNA, the CDR3 is TGTGCCAGCAGTTCCGGACAGGTTGGGAGTCAGTACTTC. Residues: CASSSGQVGSQYF.